A selection of T cell receptor beta chains follows, all from one sample in a study of blood T cell repertoires in COVID-19. Here immunoSEQ multiplex PCR was the method, and the copy in TCRdb shows in-frame clones only, minus some. The table shows approximately 20,000 clones, with under 90% occurring only once. Sequencing was performed on peripheral blood. The receptor source for this set is a human donor in a cohort sampled during active COVID-19. The CDR3 runs from the conserved cysteine through the conserved F or W. D genes are given only for firm matches. Where a row states a size, it is once, few, many or the class of an expanded clone; other rows omit it.

clone size,D gene,J gene,V gene,CDR3 DNA,CDR3 protein
.,TRBD1,TRBJ1-2,TRBV4-3,TGCGCCAGCAGCCTTCAGACAGGGCCCTATGGCTACACCTTC,CASSLQTGPYGYTF
.,.,TRBJ2-7,TRBV7-3,TGTGCCAGCAGCCAGGGGGCTAGCGGGACATCCTACGAGCAGTACTTC,CASSQGASGTSYEQYF
.,.,TRBJ2-1,TRBV23-1,TGCGCCAGCAGTCAAAAAGCCCACAATGAGCAGTTCTTC,CASSQKAHNEQFF
few,TRBD2,TRBJ2-7,TRBV6-2/TRBV6-3,TGTGCCAGCAGTTACTCGACTAGCGGGAGCTCCTACGAGCAGTACTTC,CASSYSTSGSSYEQYF
.,TRBD2,TRBJ2-3,TRBV6-2/TRBV6-3,TGTGCCAGCAGTAAAGCGGGAGGAGGAGCAGATACGCAGTATTTT,CASSKAGGGADTQYF
few,.,TRBJ2-7,TRBV4-3,TGCGCCAGCAGCCAAACTGGGCAGGGGTTGGACGAGCAGTACTTC,CASSQTGQGLDEQYF
few,TRBD2,TRBJ2-7,TRBV10-1,TGCGCCAGCAGTTGCCTAGCGGGCGAATCCTACGAGCAGTACTTC,CASSCLAGESYEQYF
.,.,TRBJ2-1,TRBV2,TGTGCCAGCAGTGAAGCGCGGCCGGAGGAGTTCTTC,CASSEARPEEFF
.,TRBD1,TRBJ1-2,TRBV9,TGTGCCAGCAGCGCGTCCTTATTACAGGGGACGGACTATGGCTACACCTTC,CASSASLLQGTDYGYTF
.,TRBD1,TRBJ1-5,TRBV7-2,TGTGCCAGCAGCCCGAGGACAGGGCAGGGACAGCCCCAGCATTTT,CASSPRTGQGQPQHF
.,.,TRBJ2-2,TRBV15,TGTGCCACCAGCAGAGATCGGGGAGTCGGGGAGCTGTTTTTT,CATSRDRGVGELFF
.,TRBD1,TRBJ1-3,TRBV15,TGTGCCACCAGCAGGGACAGGGGGTCCGGAAACACCATATATTTT,CATSRDRGSGNTIYF
.,.,TRBJ2-7,TRBV11-3,TGTGCCAGCAGCTTAGACCTAGCCACAGCCTACCCAAACGAGCAGTACTTC,CASSLDLATAYPNEQYF
.,.,TRBJ2-1,TRBV7-2,TGTGCCAGCAGCTTAGCGCATCGGGGAATGACCTACAATGAGCAGTTCTTC,CASSLAHRGMTYNEQFF
once,TRBD1,TRBJ1-6,TRBV7-9,TGTGCCAGCAGCTTGCCGGGACAGGGTCCCTATTCACCCCTCCACTTT,CASSLPGQGPYSPLHF
.,TRBD2,TRBJ2-1,TRBV28,TGTGCCAGCCTGACTAGCGGCACCTACAATGAGCAGTTCTTC,CASLTSGTYNEQFF
.,TRBD2,TRBJ2-1,TRBV12-3/TRBV12-4,TGTGCCAGCCAGCGGGAGATCTATGAGCAGTTCTTC,CASQREIYEQFF
.,TRBD2,TRBJ2-1,TRBV28,TGTGCCAGCAAAAAGGGGCTAGCGGAAAAAAACTACAATGAGCAGTTCTTC,CASKKGLAEKNYNEQFF
.,.,TRBJ1-5,TRBV3-1/TRBV3-2,TGTGCCAGCGGGGAGATTAGCAATCAGCCCCAGCATTTT,CASGEISNQPQHF
once,TRBD2,TRBJ2-1,TRBV6-2/TRBV6-3,TGTGCCAGCAGTTGGGGACTAGCGGGAGACGAGCAGTTCTTC,CASSWGLAGDEQFF
few,.,TRBJ2-3,TRBV4-2,TGTGCCAGCAGCCAAGATCCCGGGACTGGCACAGATACGCAGTATTTT,CASSQDPGTGTDTQYF
.,.,TRBJ2-1,TRBV15,TGTGCCACCAGCGAAACTAGTAAGGCCGTCGAGCAGTTCTTC,CATSETSKAVEQFF
.,TRBD2,TRBJ2-7,TRBV9,TGTGCCAGCAGCGTAGGACTAGCGGAGCACTACGAGCAGTACTTC,CASSVGLAEHYEQYF
.,.,TRBJ2-3,TRBV7-2,TGTGCCAGCAGCCCCTACTTGGCAGATACGCAGTATTTT,CASSPYLADTQYF
.,.,TRBJ2-7,TRBV5-4,TGTGCCAGCAGCCGGGTTGCGGGGAGTTTGTCCTACGAGCAGTACTTC,CASSRVAGSLSYEQYF
once,.,TRBJ1-1,TRBV29-1,TGCAGCGTTGACGCGGGACCGGGCACTGAAGCTTTCTTT,CSVDAGPGTEAFF
.,TRBD1,TRBJ2-5,TRBV28,TGTGCCAGCTACGGACCGGGACAGGAGGAGACCCAGTACTTC,CASYGPGQEETQYF
.,TRBD1,TRBJ1-1,TRBV15,TGTGCCACCAGCTTCCGTCCCGGGACAGGTTTGAACACTGAAGCTTTCTTT,CATSFRPGTGLNTEAFF
.,TRBD1,TRBJ2-7,TRBV4-2,TGTGCCAGCAGCCAATGGACAGGGAGCTCCTACGAGCAGTACTTC,CASSQWTGSSYEQYF
once,.,TRBJ1-4,TRBV3-1/TRBV3-2,TGTGCCAGCAGCCAAGGCATCACGGCAGGGGACCTTGGGGGGGTGTTTTTT,CASSQGITAGDLGGVFF
.,.,TRBJ2-2,TRBV12-3/TRBV12-4,TGTGCCAGCAGTTTTCGAGGAGCCGGGGAGCTGTTTTTT,CASSFRGAGELFF
.,TRBD2,TRBJ2-2,TRBV6-5,TGTGCCAGCAGTCCCGGGACTAGCGACACCGGGGAGCTGTTTTTT,CASSPGTSDTGELFF
.,TRBD1,TRBJ2-2,TRBV6-4,TGTGCCAGCAGCGGACAGGGGGAAACCGGGGAGCTGTTTTTT,CASSGQGETGELFF
.,.,TRBJ2-7,TRBV5-1,TGCGCCAGCAGTATTTCTAACCCCCTCTACGAGCAGTACTTC,CASSISNPLYEQYF
.,.,TRBJ2-7,TRBV7-2,TGTGCCAGCAGCTTAACTGGGGCTAACCACGAGCAGTACTTC,CASSLTGANHEQYF
once,TRBD2,TRBJ2-7,TRBV5-4,TGTGCCAGCAGCTTGCCGAGTACTAGCGGGAGAGTCTACGAGCAGTACTTC,CASSLPSTSGRVYEQYF
.,TRBD1,TRBJ1-2,TRBV28,TGTGCCAGCAGTTCCCAGACAGGGGACTATGGCTACACCTTC,CASSSQTGDYGYTF
.,TRBD1,TRBJ1-2,TRBV7-2,TGTGCCAGCAGTTCATTGACAGGGCCGGGTGGCTACACCTTC,CASSSLTGPGGYTF
.,.,TRBJ1-1,TRBV6-5,TGTGCCAGCAAAAATCCAGAGAACACTGAAGCTTTCTTT,CASKNPENTEAFF
.,.,TRBJ2-7,TRBV5-6,TGTGCCAGCAGCGTGGGAATGAGCTCCTACGAGCAGTACTTC,CASSVGMSSYEQYF
.,TRBD2,TRBJ2-3,TRBV5-1,TGCGCCAGCAGCTTGATGACGACTAGCGGGAGGGGGGCAGATACGCAGTATTTT,CASSLMTTSGRGADTQYF
.,.,TRBJ1-2,TRBV25-1,TGTGCCAGCAGTGAATGGGCTCCGGGAGGCTACACCTTC,CASSEWAPGGYTF
.,TRBD1,TRBJ2-2,TRBV6-5,TGTGCCAGCAGTCCCGGACAGGGGGCTGGCGGGGAGCTGTTTTTT,CASSPGQGAGGELFF
few,TRBD1,TRBJ1-5,TRBV28,TGTGCCAGCAGTTTGGGCGGGACAGGGGAAAATCAGCCCCAGCATTTT,CASSLGGTGENQPQHF
.,TRBD2,TRBJ2-1,TRBV6-2/TRBV6-3,TGTGCCAGCAGTTACGTAGCGGGAGCTTACAATGAGCAGTTCTTC,CASSYVAGAYNEQFF
.,.,TRBJ1-2,TRBV6-1,TGTGCCAGCAGTGACCATAACTATGGCTACACCTTC,CASSDHNYGYTF
.,.,TRBJ2-7,TRBV19,TGTGCCACCACGAGTGGGTTCGGCGGGACCTACGAGCAGTACTTC,CATTSGFGGTYEQYF
.,.,TRBJ1-5,TRBV19,TGTGCCAGTAGCCCGATTACACGGGGGAGAAGCAATCAGCCCCAGCATTTT,CASSPITRGRSNQPQHF
.,TRBD2,TRBJ2-3,TRBV24-1,TGTGCCACCAGTGAGGGACTAGCGGGAGGTGTGGCAGATACGCAGTATTTT,CATSEGLAGGVADTQYF
few,.,TRBJ2-3,TRBV28,TGTGCCAGCAGTCTTAGGACTATCCGGGTCTCAGCCTTCGTCTACGGGACGCAGTATTTT,CASSLRTIRVSAFVYGTQYF
.,.,TRBJ2-3,TRBV24-1,TGTGCCACCAGTGATTTTCCGAACTATACGCAGTATTTT,CATSDFPNYTQYF
.,.,TRBJ2-2,TRBV6-4,TGTGCCAGCAGTGAGTCCGGAGCGAACACCGGGGAGCTGTTTTTT,CASSESGANTGELFF
.,.,TRBJ2-1,TRBV7-7,TGTGCCAGCAGCTTAGTGGTCGCAGGGTCATACAATGAGCAGTTCTTC,CASSLVVAGSYNEQFF